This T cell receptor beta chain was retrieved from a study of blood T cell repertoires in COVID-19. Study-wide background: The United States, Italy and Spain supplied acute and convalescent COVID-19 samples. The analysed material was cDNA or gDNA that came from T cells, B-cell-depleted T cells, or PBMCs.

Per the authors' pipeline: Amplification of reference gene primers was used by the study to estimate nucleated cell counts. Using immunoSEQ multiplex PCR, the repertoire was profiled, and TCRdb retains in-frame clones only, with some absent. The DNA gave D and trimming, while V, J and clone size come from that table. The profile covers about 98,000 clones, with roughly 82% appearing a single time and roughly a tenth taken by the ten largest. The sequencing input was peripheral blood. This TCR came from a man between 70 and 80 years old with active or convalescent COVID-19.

CDR3 residues: CASSQDTGSGGNTIYF. The CDR3 DNA reads as TGTGCCAGCAGCCAAGATACAGGATCGGGTGGAAACACCATATATTTT. The chain has TRBV4-2 and TRBJ1-3; a possible D gene is TRBD1 (5 bases). Germline-derived CDR1 and CDR2 are LGHNA and YNFKEQ. The V end was cut by 0 bases, the J end by 3 bases, with 12 bases between. This CDR3 is built from 16 residues.